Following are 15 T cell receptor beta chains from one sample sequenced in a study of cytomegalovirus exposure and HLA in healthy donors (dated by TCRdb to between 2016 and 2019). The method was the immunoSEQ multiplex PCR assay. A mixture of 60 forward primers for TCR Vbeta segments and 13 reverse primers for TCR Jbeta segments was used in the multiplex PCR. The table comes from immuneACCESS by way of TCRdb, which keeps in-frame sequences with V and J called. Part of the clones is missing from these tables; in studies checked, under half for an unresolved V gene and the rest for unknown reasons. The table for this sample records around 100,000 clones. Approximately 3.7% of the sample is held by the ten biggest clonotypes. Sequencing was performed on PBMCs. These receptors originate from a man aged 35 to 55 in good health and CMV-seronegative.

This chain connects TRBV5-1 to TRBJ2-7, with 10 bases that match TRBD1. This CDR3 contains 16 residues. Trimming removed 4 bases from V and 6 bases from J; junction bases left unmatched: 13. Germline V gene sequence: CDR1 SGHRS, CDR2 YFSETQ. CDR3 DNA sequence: TGCGCCAGCAGCCTAAAATGGGACAGGGGTGTAGGCGAGCAGTACTTC. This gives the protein CASSLKWDRGVGEQYF.

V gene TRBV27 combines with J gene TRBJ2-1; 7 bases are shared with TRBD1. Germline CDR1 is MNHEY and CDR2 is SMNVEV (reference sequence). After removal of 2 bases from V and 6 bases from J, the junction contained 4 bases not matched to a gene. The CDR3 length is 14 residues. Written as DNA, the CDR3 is TGTGCCAGCAGTTTACCGGGACAGTCCAATGAGCAGTTCTTC. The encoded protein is CASSLPGQSNEQFF.

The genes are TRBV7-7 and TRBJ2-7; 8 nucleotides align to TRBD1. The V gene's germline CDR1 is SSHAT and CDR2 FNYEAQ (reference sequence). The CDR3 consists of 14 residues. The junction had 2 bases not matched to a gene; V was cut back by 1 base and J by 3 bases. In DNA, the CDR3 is TGTGCCAGCAGCTTAGGTGGACAGGGCTACGAGCAGTACTTC. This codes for CASSLGGQGYEQYF. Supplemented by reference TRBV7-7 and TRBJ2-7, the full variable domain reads GAGVSQSPRYKVTKRGQDVTLRCDPISSHATLYWYQQALGQGPEFLTYFNYEAQPDKSGLPSDRFSAERPEGSISTLTIQRTEQRDSAMYRCASSLGGQGYEQYFGPGTRLTVT.

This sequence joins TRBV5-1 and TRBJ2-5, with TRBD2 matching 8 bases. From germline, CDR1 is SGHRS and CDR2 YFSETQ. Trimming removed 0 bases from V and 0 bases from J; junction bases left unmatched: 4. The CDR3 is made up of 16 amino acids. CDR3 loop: CASSLGASGYQETQYF. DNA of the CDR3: TGCGCCAGCAGCTTGGGGGCTAGCGGGTACCAAGAGACCCAGTACTTC.

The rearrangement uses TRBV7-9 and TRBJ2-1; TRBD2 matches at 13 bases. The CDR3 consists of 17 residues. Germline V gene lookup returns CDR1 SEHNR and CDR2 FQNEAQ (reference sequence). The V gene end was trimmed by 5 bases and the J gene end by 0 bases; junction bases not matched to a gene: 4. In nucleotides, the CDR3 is TGTGCCAGCAGCCGCCGGACTAGCGGGAGCTCCTACAATGAGCAGTTCTTC. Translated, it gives CASSRRTSGSSYNEQFF.

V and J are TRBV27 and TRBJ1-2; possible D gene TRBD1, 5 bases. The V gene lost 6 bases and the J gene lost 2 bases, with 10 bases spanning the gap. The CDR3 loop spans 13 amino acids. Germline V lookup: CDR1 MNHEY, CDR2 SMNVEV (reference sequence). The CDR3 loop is CASRVAGNYGYTF. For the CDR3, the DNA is TGTGCCAGCAGAGTAGCAGGGAACTATGGCTACACCTTC.

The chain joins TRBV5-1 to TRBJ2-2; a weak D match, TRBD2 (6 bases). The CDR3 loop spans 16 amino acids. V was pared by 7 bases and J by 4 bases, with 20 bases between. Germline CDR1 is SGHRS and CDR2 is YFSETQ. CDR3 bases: TGCGCCAGCGGTCGGGGGTCTTCCCGAGGCACCGGGGAGCTGTTTTTT. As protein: CASGRGSSRGTGELFF.

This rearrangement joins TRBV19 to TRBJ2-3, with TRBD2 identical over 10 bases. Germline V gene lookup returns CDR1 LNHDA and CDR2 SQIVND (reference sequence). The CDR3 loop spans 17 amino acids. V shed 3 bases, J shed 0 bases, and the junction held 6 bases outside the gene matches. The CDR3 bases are TGTGCCAGTAGTATCTCTAGCGGGGGCTTTAGCACAGATACGCAGTATTTT. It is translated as CASSISSGGFSTDTQYF.

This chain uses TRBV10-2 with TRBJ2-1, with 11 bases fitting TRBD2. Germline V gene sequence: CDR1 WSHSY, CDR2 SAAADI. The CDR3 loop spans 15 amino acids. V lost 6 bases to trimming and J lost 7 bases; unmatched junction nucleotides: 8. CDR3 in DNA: TGCGCCAGCAGCTTAGCGGGAGGGGGGATGAATGAGCAGTTCTTC. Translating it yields CASSLAGGGMNEQFF.

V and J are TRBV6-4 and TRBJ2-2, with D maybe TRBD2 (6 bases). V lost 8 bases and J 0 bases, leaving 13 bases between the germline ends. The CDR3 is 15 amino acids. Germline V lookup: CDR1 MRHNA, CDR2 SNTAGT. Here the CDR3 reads CASRGRGANTGELFF. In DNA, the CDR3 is TGTGCCAGCCGAGGGCGGGGAGCGAACACCGGGGAGCTGTTTTTT.

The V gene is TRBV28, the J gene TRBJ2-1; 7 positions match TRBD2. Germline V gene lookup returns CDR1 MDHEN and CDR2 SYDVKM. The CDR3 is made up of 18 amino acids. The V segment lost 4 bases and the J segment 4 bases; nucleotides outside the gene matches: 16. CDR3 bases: TGTGCCAGCAGTTATCAAAAACACCTCGGGACTACATACAATGAGCAGTTCTTC. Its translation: CASSYQKHLGTTYNEQFF. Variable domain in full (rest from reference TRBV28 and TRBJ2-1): DVKVTQSSRYLVKRTGEKVFLECVQDMDHENMFWYRQDPGLGLRLIYFSYDVKMKEKGDIPEGYSVSREKKERFSLILESASTNQTSMYLCASSYQKHLGTTYNEQFFGPGTRLTVL.

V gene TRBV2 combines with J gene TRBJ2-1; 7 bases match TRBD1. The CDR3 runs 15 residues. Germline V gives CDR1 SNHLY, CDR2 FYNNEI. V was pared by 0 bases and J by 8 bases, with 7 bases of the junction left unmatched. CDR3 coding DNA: TGTGCCAGCAGTGAAGCGCAATTAGGGGGCGATGAGCAGTTCTTC. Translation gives CASSEAQLGGDEQFF.

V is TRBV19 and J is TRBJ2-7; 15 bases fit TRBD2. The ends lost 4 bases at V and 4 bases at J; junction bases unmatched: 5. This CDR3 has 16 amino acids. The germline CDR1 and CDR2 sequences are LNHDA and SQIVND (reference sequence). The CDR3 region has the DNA TGTGCCAGTAGTAAGCCCGGGACTAGCGGGAGGTACGAGCAGTACTTC. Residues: CASSKPGTSGRYEQYF.

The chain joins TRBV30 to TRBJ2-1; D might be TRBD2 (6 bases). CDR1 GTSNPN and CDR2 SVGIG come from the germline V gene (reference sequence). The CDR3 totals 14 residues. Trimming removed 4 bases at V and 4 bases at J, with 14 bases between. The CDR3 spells CAWTRRGEYNEQFF. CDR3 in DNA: TGTGCCTGGACAAGGCGCGGGGAATACAATGAGCAGTTCTTC.

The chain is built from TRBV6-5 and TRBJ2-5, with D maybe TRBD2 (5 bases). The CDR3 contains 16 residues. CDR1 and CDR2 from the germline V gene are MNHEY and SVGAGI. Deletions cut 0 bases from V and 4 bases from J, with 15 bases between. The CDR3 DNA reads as TGTGCCAGCAGTTACTCGATTCGGACGGGATCAGAGACCCAGTACTTC. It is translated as CASSYSIRTGSETQYF.